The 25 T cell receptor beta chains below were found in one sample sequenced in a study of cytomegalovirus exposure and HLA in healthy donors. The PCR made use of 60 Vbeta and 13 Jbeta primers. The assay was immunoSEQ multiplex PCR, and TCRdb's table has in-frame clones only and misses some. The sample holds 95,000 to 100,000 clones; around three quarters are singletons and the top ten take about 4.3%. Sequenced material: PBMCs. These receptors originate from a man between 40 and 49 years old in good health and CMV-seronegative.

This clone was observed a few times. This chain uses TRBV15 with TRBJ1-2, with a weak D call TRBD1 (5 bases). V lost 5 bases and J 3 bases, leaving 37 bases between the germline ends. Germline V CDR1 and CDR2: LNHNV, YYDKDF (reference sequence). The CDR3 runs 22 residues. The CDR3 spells CATSHARGGGARRLTLDYGYTF. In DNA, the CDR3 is TGTGCCACCAGCCATGCTAGGGGAGGAGGGGCCCGACGTTTAACTTTAGACTATGGCTACACCTTC.

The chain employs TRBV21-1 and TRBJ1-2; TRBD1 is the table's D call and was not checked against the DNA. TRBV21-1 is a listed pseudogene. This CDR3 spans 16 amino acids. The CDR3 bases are TGTGCCAGCAGGTTACCCATACCGGGACAGTTATATGGCTACACCTTC. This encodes CASRLPIPGQLYGYTF.

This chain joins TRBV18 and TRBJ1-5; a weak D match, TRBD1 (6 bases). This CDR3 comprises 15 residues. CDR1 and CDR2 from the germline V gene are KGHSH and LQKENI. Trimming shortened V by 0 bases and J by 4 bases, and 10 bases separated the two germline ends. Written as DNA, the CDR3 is TGTGCCAGCTCACCACCGTCACAGGGTAATCAGCCCCAGCATTTT. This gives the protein CASSPPSQGNQPQHF. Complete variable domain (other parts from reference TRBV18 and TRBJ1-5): NAGVMQNPRHLVRRRGQEARLRCSPMKGHSHVYWYRQLPEEGLKFMVYLQKENIIDESGMPKERFSAEFPKEGPSILRIQQVVRGDSAAYFCASSPPSQGNQPQHFGDGTRLSIL.

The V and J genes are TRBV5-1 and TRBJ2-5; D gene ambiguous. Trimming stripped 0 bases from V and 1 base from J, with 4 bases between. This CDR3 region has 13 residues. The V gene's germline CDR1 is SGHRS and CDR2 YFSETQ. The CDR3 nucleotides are TGCGCCAGCAGCTTGGACAGCCAAGAGACCCAGTACTTC. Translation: CASSLDSQETQYF.

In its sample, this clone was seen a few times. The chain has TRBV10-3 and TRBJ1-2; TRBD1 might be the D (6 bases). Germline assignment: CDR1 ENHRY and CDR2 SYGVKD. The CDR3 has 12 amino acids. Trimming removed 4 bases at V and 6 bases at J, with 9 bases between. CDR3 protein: CAISAGEHGYTF. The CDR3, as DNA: TGTGCCATCAGTGCAGGGGAGCATGGCTACACCTTC.

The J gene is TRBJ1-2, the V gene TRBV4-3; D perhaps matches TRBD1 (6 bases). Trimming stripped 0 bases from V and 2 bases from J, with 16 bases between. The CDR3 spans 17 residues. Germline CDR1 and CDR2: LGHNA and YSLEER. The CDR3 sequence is CASSQDLARGANYGYTF. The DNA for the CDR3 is TGCGCCAGCAGCCAAGATCTGGCCCGGGGGGCAAACTATGGCTACACCTTC.

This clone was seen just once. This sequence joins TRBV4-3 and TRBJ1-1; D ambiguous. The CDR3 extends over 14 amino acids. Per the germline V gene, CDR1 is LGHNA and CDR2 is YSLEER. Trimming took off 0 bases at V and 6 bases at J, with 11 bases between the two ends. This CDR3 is CASSQDVRVSEAFF. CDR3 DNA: TGCGCCAGCAGCCAAGATGTGAGGGTTTCTGAAGCTTTCTTT.

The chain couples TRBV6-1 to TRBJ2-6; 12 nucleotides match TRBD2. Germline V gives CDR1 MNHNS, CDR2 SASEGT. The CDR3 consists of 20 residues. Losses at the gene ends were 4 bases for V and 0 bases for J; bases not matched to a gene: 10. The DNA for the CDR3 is TGTGCCAGCAGTGGACCGGGACTAGCGGGCTCGAGCTCTGGGGCCAACGTCCTGACTTTC. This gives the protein CASSGPGLAGSSSGANVLTF.

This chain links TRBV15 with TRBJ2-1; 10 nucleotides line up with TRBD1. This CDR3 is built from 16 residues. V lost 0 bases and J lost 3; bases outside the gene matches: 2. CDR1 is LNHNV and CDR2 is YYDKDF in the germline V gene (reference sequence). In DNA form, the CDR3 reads TGTGCCACCAGCAGAGATAGGGACAGGGGCTACAATGAGCAGTTCTTC. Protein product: CATSRDRDRGYNEQFF.

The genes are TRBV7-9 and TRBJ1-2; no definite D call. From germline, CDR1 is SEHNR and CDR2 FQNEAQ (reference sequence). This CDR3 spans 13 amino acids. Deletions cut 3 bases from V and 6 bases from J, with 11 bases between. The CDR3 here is CASSLEGSNGYTF. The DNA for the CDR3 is TGTGCCAGCAGCTTGGAGGGCTCAAATGGCTACACCTTC.

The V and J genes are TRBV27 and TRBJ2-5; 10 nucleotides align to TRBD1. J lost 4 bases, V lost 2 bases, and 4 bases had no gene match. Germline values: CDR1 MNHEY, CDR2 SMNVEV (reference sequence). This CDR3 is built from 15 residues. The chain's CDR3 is CASSLVGTGVETQYF. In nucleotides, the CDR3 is TGTGCCAGCAGTTTAGTGGGGACAGGGGTAGAGACCCAGTACTTC.

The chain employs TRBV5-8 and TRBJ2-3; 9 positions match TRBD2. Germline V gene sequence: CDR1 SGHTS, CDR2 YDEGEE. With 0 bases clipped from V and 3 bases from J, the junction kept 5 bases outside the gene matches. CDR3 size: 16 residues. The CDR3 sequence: CASSLGGGALTDTQYF. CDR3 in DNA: TGTGCCAGCAGCTTGGGCGGGGGGGCCTTGACAGATACGCAGTATTTT.

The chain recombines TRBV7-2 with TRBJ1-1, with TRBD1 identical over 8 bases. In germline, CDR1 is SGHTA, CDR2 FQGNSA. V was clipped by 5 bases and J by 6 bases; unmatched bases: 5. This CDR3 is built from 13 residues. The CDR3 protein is CASSMDRVSEAFF. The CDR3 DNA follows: TGTGCCAGCAGCATGGACAGGGTTTCTGAAGCTTTCTTT.

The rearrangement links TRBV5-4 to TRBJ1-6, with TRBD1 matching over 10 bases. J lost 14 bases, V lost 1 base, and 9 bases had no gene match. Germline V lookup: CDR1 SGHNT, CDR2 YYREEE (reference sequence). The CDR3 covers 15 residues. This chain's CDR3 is CASSLFGTGEKALHF. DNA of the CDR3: TGTGCCAGCAGCTTGTTTGGGACAGGGGAGAAGGCCCTCCACTTT.

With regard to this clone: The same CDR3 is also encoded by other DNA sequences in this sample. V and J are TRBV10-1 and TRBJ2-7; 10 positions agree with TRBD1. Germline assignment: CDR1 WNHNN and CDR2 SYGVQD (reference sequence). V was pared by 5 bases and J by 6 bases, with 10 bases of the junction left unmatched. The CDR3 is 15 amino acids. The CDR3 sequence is CASSPPGQGFGEQYF. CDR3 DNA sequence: TGCGCCAGCAGTCCTCCGGGACAGGGGTTTGGCGAGCAGTACTTC.

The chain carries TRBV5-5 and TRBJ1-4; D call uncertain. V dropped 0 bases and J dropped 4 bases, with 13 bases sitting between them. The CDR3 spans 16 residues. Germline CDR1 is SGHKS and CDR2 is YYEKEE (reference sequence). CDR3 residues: CASSLASGLSNEKLFF. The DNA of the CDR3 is TGTGCCAGCAGCTTGGCCTCTGGACTGAGTAATGAAAAACTGTTTTTT.

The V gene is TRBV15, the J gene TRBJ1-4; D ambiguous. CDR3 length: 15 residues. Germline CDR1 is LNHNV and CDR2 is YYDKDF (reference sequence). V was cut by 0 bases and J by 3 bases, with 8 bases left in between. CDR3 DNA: TGTGCCACCAGCAGAGATAAACGGGCTAATGAAAAACTGTTTTTT. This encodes CATSRDKRANEKLFF.

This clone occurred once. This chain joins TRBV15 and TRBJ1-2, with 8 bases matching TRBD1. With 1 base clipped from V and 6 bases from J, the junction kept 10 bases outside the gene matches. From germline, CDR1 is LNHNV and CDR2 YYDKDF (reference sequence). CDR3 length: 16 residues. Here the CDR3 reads CATSRAGTGLVDGYTF. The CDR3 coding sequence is TGTGCCACCAGCAGAGCCGGGACAGGACTTGTTGATGGCTACACCTTC.

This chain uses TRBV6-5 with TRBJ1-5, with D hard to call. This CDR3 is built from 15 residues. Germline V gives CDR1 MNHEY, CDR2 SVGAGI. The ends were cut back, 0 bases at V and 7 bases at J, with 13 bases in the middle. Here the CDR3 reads CASSYSTEGNQPQHF. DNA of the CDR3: TGTGCCAGCAGTTACTCGACGGAGGGTAACCAGCCCCAGCATTTT.

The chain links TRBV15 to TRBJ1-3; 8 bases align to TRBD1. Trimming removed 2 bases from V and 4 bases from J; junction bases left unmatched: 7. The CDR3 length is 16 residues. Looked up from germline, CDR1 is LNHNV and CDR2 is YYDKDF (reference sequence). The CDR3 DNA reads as TGTGCCACCAGCAGAAACCAGGGGGCCGCGGGAAACACCATATATTTT. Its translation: CATSRNQGAAGNTIYF.

CDR3 loop: CAWSVGGYEQYF. DNA of the CDR3: TGTGCCTGGAGTGTAGGGGGCTACGAGCAGTACTTC. The genes are TRBV30 and TRBJ2-7; the D gene is possibly TRBD1 (6 bases). V dropped 0 bases and J dropped 3 bases, with 6 bases sitting between them. This CDR3 region has 12 residues. Germline CDR1 GTSNPN, CDR2 SVGIG (reference sequence).

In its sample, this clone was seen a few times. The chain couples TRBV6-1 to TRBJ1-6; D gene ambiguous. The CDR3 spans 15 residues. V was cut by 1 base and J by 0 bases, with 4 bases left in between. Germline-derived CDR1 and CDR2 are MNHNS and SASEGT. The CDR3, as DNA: TGTGCCAGCAGTGAAGTGTACTCCTATAATTCACCCCTCCACTTT. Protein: CASSEVYSYNSPLHF.

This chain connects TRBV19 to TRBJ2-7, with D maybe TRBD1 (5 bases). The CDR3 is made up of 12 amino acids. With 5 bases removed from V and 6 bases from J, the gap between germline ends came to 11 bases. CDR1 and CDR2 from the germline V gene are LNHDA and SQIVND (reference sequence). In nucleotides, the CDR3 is TGTGCCAGTAGTTTCCAGGGAAGCGAGCAGTACTTC. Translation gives CASSFQGSEQYF.

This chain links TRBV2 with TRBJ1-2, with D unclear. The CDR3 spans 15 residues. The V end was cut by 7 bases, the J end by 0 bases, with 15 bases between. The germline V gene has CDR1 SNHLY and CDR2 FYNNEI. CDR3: CASKERRETNYGYTF. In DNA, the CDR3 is TGTGCCAGCAAGGAGAGGAGGGAAACTAACTATGGCTACACCTTC.

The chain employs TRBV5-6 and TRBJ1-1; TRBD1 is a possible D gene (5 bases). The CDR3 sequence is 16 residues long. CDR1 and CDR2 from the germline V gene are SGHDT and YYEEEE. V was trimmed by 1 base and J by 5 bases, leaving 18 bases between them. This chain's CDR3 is CASSLSGAPRGTEAFF. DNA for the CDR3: TGTGCCAGCAGCTTGAGCGGGGCACCACGAGGAACTGAAGCTTTCTTT.